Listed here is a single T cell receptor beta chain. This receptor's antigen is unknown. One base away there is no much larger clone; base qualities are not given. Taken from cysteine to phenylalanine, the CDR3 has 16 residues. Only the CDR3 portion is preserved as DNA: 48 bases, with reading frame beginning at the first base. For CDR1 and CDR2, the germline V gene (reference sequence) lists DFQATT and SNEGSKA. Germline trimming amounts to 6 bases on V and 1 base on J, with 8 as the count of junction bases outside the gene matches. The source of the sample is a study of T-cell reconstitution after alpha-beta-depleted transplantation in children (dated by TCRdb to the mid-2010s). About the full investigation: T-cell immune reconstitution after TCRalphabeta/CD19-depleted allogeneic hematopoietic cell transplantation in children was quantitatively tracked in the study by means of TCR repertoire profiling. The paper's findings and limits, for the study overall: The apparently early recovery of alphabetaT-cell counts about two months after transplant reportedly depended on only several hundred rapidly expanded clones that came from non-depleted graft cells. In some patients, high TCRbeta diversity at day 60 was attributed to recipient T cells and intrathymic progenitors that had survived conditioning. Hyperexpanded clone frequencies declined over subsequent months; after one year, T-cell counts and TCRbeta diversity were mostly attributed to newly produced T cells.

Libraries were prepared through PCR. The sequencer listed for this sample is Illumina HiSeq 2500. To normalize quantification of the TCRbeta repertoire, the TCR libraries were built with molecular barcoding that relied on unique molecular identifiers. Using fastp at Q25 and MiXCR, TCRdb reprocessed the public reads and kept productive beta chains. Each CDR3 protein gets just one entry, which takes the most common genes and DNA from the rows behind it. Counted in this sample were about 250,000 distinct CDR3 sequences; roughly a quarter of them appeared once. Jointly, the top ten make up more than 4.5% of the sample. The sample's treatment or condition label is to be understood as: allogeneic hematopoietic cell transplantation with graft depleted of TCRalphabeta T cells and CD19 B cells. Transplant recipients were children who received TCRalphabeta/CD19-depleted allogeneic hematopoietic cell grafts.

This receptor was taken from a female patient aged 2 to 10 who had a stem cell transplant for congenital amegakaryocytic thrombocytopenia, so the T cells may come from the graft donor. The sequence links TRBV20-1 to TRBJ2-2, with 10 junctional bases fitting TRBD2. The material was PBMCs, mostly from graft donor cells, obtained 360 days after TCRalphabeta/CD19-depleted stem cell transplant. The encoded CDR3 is CSASGLARENTGELFF. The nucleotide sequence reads TGCAGTGCCTCGGGACTAGCGCGAGAGAACACCGGGGAGCTGTTTTTT.